This is a list of T cell receptor beta chains from one sample in a study of blood T cell repertoires in COVID-19. The assay was immunoSEQ multiplex PCR, and TCRdb's table has in-frame clones only and misses some. The sample holds tens of thousands of clones, around 92% seen once. The source material was peripheral blood. The receptors were sampled from a man aged 45 to 65 with active COVID-19. CDR3s include the opening cysteine and the closing phenylalanine or tryptophan. D genes are given only for firm matches. Only some rows state a clone size, as once, few, many or a class for expanded clones.

d_call j_call clone_size v_call cdr3_aa cdr3_nt
NA TRBJ2-7 NA TRBV3-1/TRBV3-2 CASSPDHRPWSSYEQYF TGTGCCAGCAGCCCCGACCACCGACCCTGGAGCTCCTACGAGCAGTACTTC
NA TRBJ2-7 NA TRBV18 CASSPRDSFEQYF TGTGCCAGCTCACCTCGGGATTCCTTCGAGCAGTACTTC
TRBD1 TRBJ1-1 NA TRBV30 CAWNRGGGNTEAFF TGTGCCTGGAACCGAGGGGGCGGTAACACTGAAGCTTTCTTT
TRBD2 TRBJ2-3 NA TRBV5-4 CASSLRLAPATDTQYF TGTGCCAGCAGCCTCAGACTAGCTCCGGCCACAGATACGCAGTATTTT
NA TRBJ1-5 NA TRBV5-8 CASSLRRDQPQHF TGTGCCAGCAGCTTGAGACGGGATCAGCCCCAGCATTTT
NA TRBJ1-2 NA TRBV3-1/TRBV3-2 CASSQTGRGSGYTF TGTGCCAGCAGCCAAACCGGGAGGGGCTCTGGCTACACCTTC
TRBD2 TRBJ2-1 few TRBV7-8 CASSLDVAGGYEQFF TGTGCCAGCAGCTTAGACGTAGCGGGGGGTTATGAGCAGTTCTTC
NA TRBJ2-7 NA TRBV19 CASSMLGATYEQYF TGTGCCAGTAGTATGCTGGGGGCGACCTACGAGCAGTACTTC
NA TRBJ1-6 NA TRBV9 CASSVADEVLHF TGTGCCAGCAGCGTAGCTGACGAGGTCCTCCACTTT
NA TRBJ2-5 NA TRBV7-2 CASSLSRAISETQYF TGTGCCAGCAGCCTCAGCAGGGCAATCAGTGAGACCCAGTACTTC
TRBD2 TRBJ2-7 NA TRBV30 CAWSRLAGVDSYEQYF TGTGCCTGGAGTAGACTAGCGGGGGTTGACTCCTACGAGCAGTACTTC
NA TRBJ2-5 NA TRBV7-9 CASTPGGYETQYF TGTGCCAGCACACCGGGGGGCTACGAGACCCAGTACTTC
NA TRBJ2-5 NA TRBV9 CASSVVDGAETQYF TGTGCCAGCAGCGTAGTAGATGGGGCGGAGACCCAGTACTTC
TRBD2 TRBJ2-3 NA TRBV10-3 CAIKVGLETDTQYF TGTGCCATCAAGGTTGGACTAGAGACAGATACGCAGTATTTT
NA TRBJ1-5 NA TRBV10-2 CASSGTGNQPQHF TGCGCCAGCAGTGGGACAGGCAATCAGCCCCAGCATTTT
NA TRBJ1-1 NA TRBV7-8 CASIPPEETEAFF TGTGCCAGCATCCCCCCCGAGGAAACTGAAGCTTTCTTT
NA TRBJ2-3 NA TRBV30 CAWSVGGTDTQYF TGTGCCTGGAGTGTCGGGGGCACAGATACGCAGTATTTT
TRBD1 TRBJ2-5 NA TRBV5-8 CASSLRAGTGSRETQYF TGTGCCAGCAGCTTGAGGGCTGGGACAGGGTCGCGCGAGACCCAGTACTTC
NA TRBJ1-2 NA TRBV10-2 CASSEWQNYGYTF TGCGCCAGCAGTGAGTGGCAAAACTATGGCTACACCTTC
NA TRBJ1-2 NA TRBV6-1 CASSEGRESGRGYTF TGTGCCAGCAGTGAAGGGCGGGAGAGCGGGCGGGGCTACACCTTC
TRBD1 TRBJ1-2 NA TRBV7-2 CASSLRTGPARTF TGTGCCAGCAGCTTACGGACAGGGCCGGCCCGCACCTTC
TRBD1 TRBJ1-5 NA TRBV12-5 CASGLVTGQVLWPQHF TGTGCTAGTGGTTTGGTTACGGGACAGGTCCTCTGGCCCCAGCATTTT
NA TRBJ1-4 NA TRBV5-4 CASSRAGGSNEKLFF TGTGCCAGCAGCCGAGCCGGGGGGTCTAATGAAAAACTGTTTTTT
TRBD1 TRBJ1-2 NA TRBV29-1 CSAGDSLLGYGYTF TGCAGCGCAGGGGACAGTCTTTTGGGCTATGGCTACACCTTC
NA TRBJ2-6 NA TRBV7-2 CASSLGPGLSSGANVLTF TGTGCCAGCAGCTTAGGCCCAGGACTTAGCTCTGGGGCCAACGTCCTGACTTTC
NA TRBJ2-7 NA TRBV15 CATSRRYEQYF TGTGCCACCAGCAGGCGCTACGAGCAGTACTTC
TRBD1 TRBJ1-1 NA TRBV11-2 CASRKKDRGPGTEAFF TGTGCCAGCAGAAAAAAGGACAGGGGCCCGGGGACTGAAGCTTTCTTT
TRBD1 TRBJ1-6 NA TRBV30 CAWTGQGDSPLHF TGTGCCTGGACGGGACAGGGAGATTCACCCCTCCACTTT
TRBD1 TRBJ1-3 once TRBV5-1 CASSTGGGGNTIYF TGCGCCAGCAGCACTGGAGGGGGCGGAAACACCATATATTTT
NA TRBJ1-2 NA TRBV5-1 CASSEQTNYGYTF TGCGCCAGCAGCGAACAGACTAACTATGGCTACACCTTC
TRBD1 TRBJ1-6 few TRBV5-1 CASSFSPPGGDSPLHF TGCGCCAGCAGCTTCTCCCCCCCAGGGGGCGATTCACCCCTCCACTTT
NA TRBJ2-2 NA TRBV7-2 CASSLLGASNTGELFF TGTGCCAGCAGCTTACTAGGGGCATCGAACACCGGGGAGCTGTTTTTT
NA TRBJ2-7 NA TRBV10-1 CASSGGTAYEQYF TGCGCCAGCAGTGGGGGGACTGCCTACGAGCAGTACTTC
TRBD1 TRBJ2-7 NA TRBV11-2 CASSSGTVTYEQYF TGTGCCAGCAGCTCGGGGACAGTAACCTACGAGCAGTACTTC
NA TRBJ2-1 NA TRBV11-2 CASSLNPRDYNEQFF TGTGCCAGCAGCTTAAACCCGCGGGACTACAATGAGCAGTTCTTC
NA TRBJ2-1 NA TRBV19 CASSIYPYNEQFF TGTGCCAGTAGTATCTACCCCTACAATGAGCAGTTCTTC
NA TRBJ2-5 NA TRBV5-1 CASSLAIMDSRLQETQYF TGCGCCAGCAGCTTGGCTATCATGGACAGCCGCCTTCAAGAGACCCAGTACTTC
NA TRBJ1-5 NA TRBV19 CASSIGDSQPQHF TGTGCCAGTAGTATAGGCGACAGTCAGCCCCAGCATTTT
NA TRBJ1-6 NA TRBV10-1 CASSAGPPGGSPLHF TGCGCCAGCAGTGCGGGACCCCCGGGGGGGTCACCCCTCCACTTT
NA TRBJ1-1 NA TRBV18 CASSPSQGFNTEAFF TGTGCCAGCTCACCATCCCAGGGCTTTAACACTGAAGCTTTCTTT
NA TRBJ1-3 few TRBV28 CASSFHIRTAISGNTIYF TGTGCCAGCAGTTTCCACATCCGGACAGCGATCTCTGGAAACACCATATATTTT
NA TRBJ2-6 NA TRBV6-4 CASSEGEGANVLTF TGTGCCAGCAGTGAAGGGGAAGGGGCCAACGTCCTGACTTTC
NA TRBJ2-1 NA TRBV5-5 CASSFRGSNEQFF TGTGCCAGCAGCTTCCGGGGGTCGAATGAGCAGTTCTTC
TRBD1 TRBJ1-2 NA TRBV7-9 CASSDTGGDGEGYTF TGTGCCAGCAGCGATACAGGGGGCGATGGGGAAGGCTACACCTTC
NA TRBJ1-2 NA TRBV30 CAWSVNPTLNYGYTF TGTGCCTGGAGTGTAAATCCGACACTGAACTATGGCTACACCTTC
NA TRBJ2-1 NA TRBV14 CASSQERGGSYSYNEQFF TGTGCCAGCAGCCAAGAAAGAGGAGGGAGCTACTCCTACAATGAGCAGTTCTTC
NA TRBJ1-4 NA TRBV5-1 CASSLGQLGEKLFF TGCGCCAGCAGCTTGGGACAATTGGGTGAAAAACTGTTTTTT